This TCR beta chain emerged from a study of blood T cell repertoires in COVID-19. Germline V gives CDR1 SGHTA, CDR2 FQGNSA. The junction had 5 bases not matched to a gene; V was cut back by 2 bases and J by 5 bases. This CDR3 has 14 amino acids. In the original analysis: It was from reference gene primer amplification that nucleated cell counts were estimated. Assay used: immunoSEQ multiplex PCR; TCRdb lists only in-frame clones, some missing. The V and J calls and clone size come from that table; D and trimming were worked out from the DNA. The data contain over 70,000 clones, around 80% of them singletons.

The sequence was collected from a man in his 60s with acute or convalescent COVID-19. The chain carries TRBV7-2 and TRBJ1-1; 7 bases are shared with TRBD1. The sample consisted of peripheral blood. The CDR3, as DNA: TGTGCCAGCAGCTTAAGGGGGCGCGAAACTGAAGCTTTCTTT. Translating gives CASSLRGRETEAFF.